This TCR beta chain originates from a study of shared clonotypes between healthy human individuals. The CDR3 loop spans 13 amino acids. V lost 7 bases, J lost 6 bases, and 11 bases stayed unmatched. Germline CDR1 SQVTM, CDR2 ANQGSEA. It was CD45RO-negative cells, positively selected for CCR7, that made up naive CD8 cells, with terminally differentiated effector memory CD45RA+ cells excluded. Notes on this clone: The same CDR3 arises from other DNA sequences in this sample as well.

The repertoire was sequenced with immunoSEQ multiplex PCR; TCRdb's copy has only in-frame clones and lacks some. The data contain around 1,900,000 clones, 85% to 95% of them seen just once; the ten biggest clones take up around 1.7%. J is TRBJ2-5 and V is TRBV29-1; 7 bases line up with TRBD1. The TCR was taken from a man in his late teens or twenties in good health. Some clones in this sample may be carry-over from other donors' samples. The sequenced sample consisted of naive CD8+ T cells from PBMCs. The CDR3 sequence is CSARDSLGKTQYF. The CDR3 region has the DNA TGCAGCGCTCGGGACAGCCTGGGGAAGACCCAGTACTTC.